This T cell receptor (beta chain) comes out of a study of vaccination and CD4 T cells after COVID-19. Study in general: Collection of post-vaccine samples followed dose two by a median approximately 69 days, spanning a range of 14 to 241. Notes on the study in general: SARS-CoV-2-reactive clonotypes showed a nonsignificant median rise from 21 to 38. Convalescent patients had a median roughly 90% of reactive clones appearing only post-vaccination.

Sequenced with the Oncomine TCR Beta short-read assay was DNA taken from cultured CD4+ T cells. TCRdb analysed the PCR reads with MiXCR anew, one entry per CDR3 protein. The data contain some 10,000 distinct CDR3 sequences, more than 35% of them singletons. The treatment is: approximately nine-day PBMC culture with coronavirus spike peptide pools or control peptides (ViraFEST assay). This clonotype was counted only a few times. Its specificity is unknown. Germline-derived CDR1 and CDR2 are MNHNS and SASEGT. The CDR3 has 15 residues. V was pared by 6 bases and J by 1 base, with 6 bases of the junction left unmatched.

The clonotype originates from a human donor who had recovered from COVID-19. Input material: CD4+ T cells from blood, cultured in vitro. The chain is built from TRBV6-1 and TRBJ1-2; 9 positions match TRBD1. In DNA, the CDR3 is TGTGCCAGCAGGGGACAGGGACTTTATAACTATGGCTACACCTTC. Translation gives CASRGQGLYNYGYTF.